The source of this T cell receptor beta chain is a study of chemoradiotherapy in HPV16-positive cancers. Overall study context: A couple of HPV16-positive patients' cells yielded candidate HPV-specific clones and common motifs. The study's findings and limits: Non-HPV-specific T cells did not expand in tumors during treatment, whereas candidate HPV-specific clones and E7-related motifs did. Better recurrence-free survival went with HPV-responsive T-cell expansion in HPV16-positive patients.

Trimming removed 4 bases from V and 5 bases from J; junction bases left unmatched: 5. The CDR3 is made up of 14 amino acids. Germline V gene data show CDR1 as KGHSH and CDR2 as LQKENI. With regard to this clone: The antigen remains undetermined.

The repertoire was sequenced with immunoSEQ multiplex PCR; TCRdb's copy has only in-frame clones and lacks some. Of around 22,000 clones in the sample, roughly 92% were seen once. The specimen comprised blood, sampled from a patient who underwent chemoradiotherapy. The clonotype originates from a human donor with HPV-associated anogenital cancer. The V gene is TRBV18, the J gene TRBJ1-1, with TRBD1 matching over 9 bases. The CDR3 sequence is CASSLGDRVTEAFF. The CDR3 nucleotides are TGTGCCAGCTCACTGGGGGACAGGGTTACTGAAGCTTTCTTT.